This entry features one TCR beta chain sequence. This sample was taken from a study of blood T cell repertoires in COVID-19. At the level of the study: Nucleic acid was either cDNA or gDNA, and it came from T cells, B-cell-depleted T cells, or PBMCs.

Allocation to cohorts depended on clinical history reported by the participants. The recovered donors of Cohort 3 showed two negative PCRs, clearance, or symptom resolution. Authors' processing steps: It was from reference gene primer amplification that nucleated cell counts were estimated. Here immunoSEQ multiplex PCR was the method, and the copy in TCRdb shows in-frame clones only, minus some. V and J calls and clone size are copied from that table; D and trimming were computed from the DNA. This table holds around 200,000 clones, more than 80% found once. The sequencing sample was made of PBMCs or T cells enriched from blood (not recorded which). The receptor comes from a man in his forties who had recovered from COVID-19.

The CDR3 DNA follows: TGTGCCAGCAGCCCTGTCGGGTACAATGAGCAGTTCTTC. Protein: CASSPVGYNEQFF. The V gene is TRBV11-3, the J gene TRBJ2-1; D is ambiguous. The germline CDR1 and CDR2 sequences are SGHNT and YENEEA. The V end was cut by 5 bases, the J end by 4 bases, with 9 bases between. CDR3 size: 13 residues.